This TCR beta chain emerged from a study of blood T cell repertoires in COVID-19. V lost 2 bases and J 3 bases, leaving 7 bases between the germline ends. The CDR3 spans 13 residues. Germline V gives CDR1 KGHSH, CDR2 LQKENI. A remark on this clone: Other DNA sequences of this sample code for an identical CDR3.

Assay used: immunoSEQ multiplex PCR; TCRdb lists only in-frame clones, some missing. In the table there are roughly 130,000 clones, 75% to 90% of which are singletons. The clonotype originates from a man aged 55 to 70 with active or convalescent COVID-19. Sequenced sample: peripheral blood. This rearrangement joins TRBV18 to TRBJ1-1; the D is unclear. The CDR3 protein is CASSPVGDTEAFF. The CDR3 DNA reads TGTGCCAGCTCACCAGTGGGAGACACTGAAGCTTTCTTT.